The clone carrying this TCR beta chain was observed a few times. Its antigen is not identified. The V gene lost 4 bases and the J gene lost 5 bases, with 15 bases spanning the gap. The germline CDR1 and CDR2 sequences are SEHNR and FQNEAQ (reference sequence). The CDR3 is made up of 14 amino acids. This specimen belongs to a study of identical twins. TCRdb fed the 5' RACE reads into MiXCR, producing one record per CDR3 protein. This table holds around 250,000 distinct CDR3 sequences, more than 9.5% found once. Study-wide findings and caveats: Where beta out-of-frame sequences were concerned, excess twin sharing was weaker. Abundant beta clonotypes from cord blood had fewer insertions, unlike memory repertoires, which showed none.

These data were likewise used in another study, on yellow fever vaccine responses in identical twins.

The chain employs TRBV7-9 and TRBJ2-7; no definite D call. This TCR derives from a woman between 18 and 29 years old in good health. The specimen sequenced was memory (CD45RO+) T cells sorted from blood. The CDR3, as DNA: TGTGCCAGCAGCTCTCCTCGGCAGGTCCACGAGCAGTACTTC. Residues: CASSSPRQVHEQYF. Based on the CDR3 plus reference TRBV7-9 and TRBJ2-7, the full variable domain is DTGVSQNPRHKITKRGQNVTFRCDPISEHNRLYWYRQTLGQGPEFLTYFQNEAQLEKSRLLSDRFSAERPKGSFSTLEIQRTEQGDSAMYLCASSSPRQVHEQYFGPGTRLTVT.